A single sample is the source of the 22 T cell receptor beta chains below, sequenced in a study of blood T cell repertoires in COVID-19. Repertoires were generated with immunoSEQ multiplex PCR, while TCRdb's copy carries only in-frame clones and drops some. The table lists 60,000 to 90,000 clones, 80% of them singletons. What was sequenced was peripheral blood. All receptors come from a man in his 60s with active or convalescent COVID-19.

The chain links TRBV7-2 to TRBJ1-1; D uncertain. Germline values: CDR1 SGHTA, CDR2 FQGNSA. The CDR3 is 14 residues long. V was cut by 1 base and J by 1 base, with 7 bases left in between. The CDR3 spells CASSLVSGNTEAFF. DNA for the CDR3: TGTGCCAGCAGCTTAGTCTCCGGGAACACTGAAGCTTTCTTT.

The V gene is TRBV18, the J gene TRBJ2-1, with TRBD2 matching over 8 bases. The CDR3 spans 12 residues. Germline CDR1 and CDR2: KGHSH and LQKENI. Trimming at V came to 2 bases and at J to 10 bases, leaving 1 base not matched to a gene. CDR3 in DNA: TGTGCCAGCTCACCAGTAGCGGGGGAGCAGTTCTTC. This codes for CASSPVAGEQFF.

The chain couples TRBV18 to TRBJ2-3, with no clear D. The germline CDR1 and CDR2 sequences are KGHSH and LQKENI. This CDR3 comprises 13 residues. Trimming stripped 5 bases from V and 0 bases from J, with 6 bases between. CDR3 in amino acids: CASSGQSTDTQYF. Here the CDR3 DNA reads TGTGCCAGCTCAGGGCAGAGCACAGATACGCAGTATTTT.

This chain connects TRBV11-2 to TRBJ1-5, with D possibly matching TRBD1 (5 bases). Trimming shortened V by 0 bases and J by 0 bases, and 12 bases separated the two germline ends. This CDR3 has 17 residues. Germline V CDR1 and CDR2: SGHAT, FQNNGV. The DNA of the CDR3 is TGTGCCAGCAGCTTAGATCGTTGGGGGGGTAGCAATCAGCCCCAGCATTTT. Protein product: CASSLDRWGGSNQPQHF.

CDR3 sequence: CASSPSHINNSPLHF. The CDR3, as DNA: TGTGCCAGCAGCCCGTCGCACATAAATAATTCACCCCTCCACTTT. This sequence joins TRBV4-2 and TRBJ1-6; no firm D call. The CDR3 is made up of 15 amino acids. The V end lost 4 bases, the J end lost 5 bases, and 12 bases lay between the germline ends. In germline, CDR1 is LGHNA, CDR2 YNFKEQ.

This clone came up a few times. DNA for the CDR3: TGCGCCAGCAGCTTCGGACAGGGTCGAGGCGAGACCCAGTACTTC. Protein: CASSFGQGRGETQYF. The J gene is TRBJ2-5, the V gene TRBV5-1, with 8 bases lining up with TRBD1. CDR1 is SGHRS and CDR2 is YFSETQ in the germline V gene. V shed 2 bases, J shed 5 bases, and the junction held 8 bases outside the gene matches. The CDR3 spans 15 residues.

This clone has just a few counts. The chain carries TRBV5-5 and TRBJ2-2; tentative D call: TRBD1 (6 bases). Germline lookup yields CDR1 SGHKS and CDR2 YYEKEE (reference sequence). This CDR3 is 15 amino acids long. V gave up 4 bases and J gave up 1 base, with 11 bases separating them. CDR3 region: CASSALQGNTGELFF. DNA for the CDR3: TGTGCCAGCAGCGCCCTACAGGGGAACACCGGGGAGCTGTTTTTT.

The chain couples TRBV3-1 (or the pseudogene TRBV3-2) to TRBJ2-7; the match to TRBD2 covers 7 bases. The V segment lost 1 base and the J segment 10 bases; nucleotides outside the gene matches: 10. CDR1 and CDR2 (germline): LGHDT, YNNKEL (reference sequence). This CDR3 region has 14 residues. CDR3: CASSQVASGSLQYF. For the CDR3, the DNA is TGTGCCAGCAGCCAAGTTGCTAGCGGTTCCCTCCAGTACTTC.

The V call is TRBV24-1, the J call TRBJ2-2; a possible D gene is TRBD1 (7 bases). V was clipped by 3 bases and J by 3 bases, with 13 bases between them. Germline loops: CDR1 KGHDR, CDR2 SFDVKD. The CDR3 covers 16 residues. In DNA form, the CDR3 reads TGTGCCACCAGTGATCGGACAGGAGGGGACACCGGGGAGCTGTTTTTT. Translated: CATSDRTGGDTGELFF.

This chain links TRBV7-2 with TRBJ1-4; TRBD1 aligns across 11 bases. This CDR3 has 13 residues. With V trimmed by 5 bases and J by 10 bases, 3 bases remained unmatched. CDR1 and CDR2 (germline): SGHTA, FQGNSA. CDR3 protein: CASSLGTGGKLFF. The CDR3 bases are TGTGCCAGCAGCCTTGGGACAGGGGGAAAACTGTTTTTT.

The chain uses TRBV9 and TRBJ2-3; TRBD2 is a possible D gene (6 bases). The V and J ends lost 4 bases and 2 bases respectively, with 20 bases between them. This CDR3 spans 17 amino acids. CDR1 and CDR2 (germline): SGDLS, YYNGEE. The CDR3 spells CASSPLAGTSPTDTQYF. As DNA, the CDR3 is TGTGCCAGCAGCCCCCTTGCGGGGACCTCTCCCACAGATACGCAGTATTTT.

This clone came up once. V gene TRBV10-3 combines with J gene TRBJ2-7; D is uncertain. The CDR3 is 14 residues long. Per germline, CDR1 ENHRY and CDR2 SYGVKD. Trimming removed 4 bases from V and 6 bases from J, with 16 bases in between. The CDR3, as DNA: TGTGCCATCAGTGGCGCCCTCACCGCCTCCGAGCAGTACTTC. Its protein product is CAISGALTASEQYF.

The genes are TRBV29-1 and TRBJ2-3, with D maybe TRBD1 (5 bases). With 5 bases removed from V and 2 bases from J, the gap between germline ends came to 8 bases. The CDR3 spans 12 residues. CDR1 and CDR2 from the germline V gene are SQVTM and ANQGSEA. The CDR3 sequence is CSVQGNTDTQYF. CDR3 coding DNA: TGCAGCGTTCAGGGTAACACAGATACGCAGTATTTT.

The chain is built from TRBV3-1 (or the pseudogene TRBV3-2) and TRBJ2-3; 7 bases align to TRBD2. CDR1 LGHDT and CDR2 YNNKEL come from the germline V gene (reference sequence). V was clipped by 4 bases and J by 1 base; unmatched bases: 5. The CDR3 spans 15 residues. The CDR3 nucleotides are TGTGCCAGCAGCCCTGGACTAGTGGGCACAGATACGCAGTATTTT. It yields the protein CASSPGLVGTDTQYF.

The chain combines TRBV19 with TRBJ1-3, with a tentative D call TRBD1 (6 bases). Between the trimmed V and J ends, which lost 3 bases and 3 bases, there was a span of 12 bases. The CDR3 spans 15 residues. The germline CDR1 and CDR2 sequences are LNHDA and SQIVND (reference sequence). CDR3 sequence: CASSIGGLVGNTIYF. DNA for the CDR3: TGTGCCAGTAGTATCGGGGGGCTGGTTGGAAACACCATATATTTT.

This rearrangement joins TRBV9 to TRBJ2-1, with 11 bases aligning to TRBD1. The trim removed 2 bases at V and 1 base at J, leaving 2 bases unmatched. The CDR3 loop spans 16 amino acids. Per the germline V gene, CDR1 is SGDLS and CDR2 is YYNGEE. CDR3 amino acids: CASSVGQGASYNEQFF. The DNA for the CDR3 is TGTGCCAGCAGCGTTGGACAGGGGGCTTCCTACAATGAGCAGTTCTTC. The whole variable domain, remainder taken from reference TRBV9 and TRBJ2-1, is DSGVTQTPKHLITATGQRVTLRCSPRSGDLSVYWYQQSLDQGLQFLIQYYNGEERAKGNILERFSAQQFPDLHSELNLSSLELGDSALYFCASSVGQGASYNEQFFGPGTRLTVL.

The chain joins TRBV3-1 (or the pseudogene TRBV3-2) to TRBJ1-2, with D unclear. Germline CDR1 and CDR2: LGHDT and YNNKEL (reference sequence). Trimming left V 1 base short and J 4 bases short, with 7 bases between. The CDR3 sequence is 13 residues long. CDR3 nucleotide sequence: TGTGCCAGCAGCCAAGGGCGGATCTATGGCTACACCTTC. As protein: CASSQGRIYGYTF.

The chain employs TRBV21-1 and TRBJ1-5; no DNA check was done on the table's D call, TRBD1. TRBV21-1 is a documented pseudogene. The CDR3 runs to 17 residues. CDR3 coding DNA: TGTGCCAGCAGCAAAGTGGGGCCCCAACCCCGCAATCAGCCCCAGCATTTT. As protein: CASSKVGPQPRNQPQHF.

J is TRBJ1-1 and V is TRBV12-3 or TRBV12-4, with unresolved D. The CDR3 loop spans 13 amino acids. The V end was cut by 6 bases, the J end by 2 bases, with 10 bases between. CDR3 loop: CASSWRGNTEAFF. The CDR3 DNA sequence: TGTGCCAGCAGCTGGCGGGGAAACACTGAAGCTTTCTTT.

As concerns this clone: At the DNA level, this CDR3 is encoded by other sequences in the same sample as well. The rearrangement links TRBV27 to TRBJ2-7; D not certain. This CDR3 is 13 amino acids long. V was cut by 6 bases and J by 0 bases, with 9 bases left in between. CDR1 and CDR2 (germline): MNHEY, SMNVEV (reference sequence). CDR3: CASRPGRSYEQYF. The CDR3 DNA reads as TGTGCCAGCAGACCTGGGCGCTCCTACGAGCAGTACTTC.

This chain joins TRBV5-1 and TRBJ2-6; D gene unclear. Germline V lookup: CDR1 SGHRS, CDR2 YFSETQ. This CDR3 spans 15 amino acids. V was shortened by 4 bases and J by 0 bases, with 8 bases between the two germline ends. The CDR3 loop reads CASSHDNSGANVLTF. The CDR3 DNA follows: TGCGCCAGCAGCCACGACAACTCTGGGGCCAACGTCCTGACTTTC.

V gene TRBV12-5 combines with J gene TRBJ1-1, with D maybe TRBD1 (5 bases). Trimming pared 5 bases from V and 10 bases from J, leaving 11 bases between. CDR1 is LGHNT, CDR2 FRNRAP, per germline. This CDR3 spans 11 amino acids. The CDR3 bases are TGTGCTAGTGGTCCCGGGGGGGGAGCTTTCTTT. It translates to CASGPGGGAFF. The variable domain in full, with the rest retrieved from reference TRBV12-5 and TRBJ1-1, is DARVTQTPRHKVTEMGQEVTMRCQPILGHNTVFWYRQTMMQGLELLAYFRNRAPLDDSGMPKDRFSAEMPDATLATLKIQPSEPRDSAVYFCASGPGGGAFFGQGTRLTVV.